Each of the 2 T cell receptor beta chains below was sequenced from the same sample in a study of blood T cell repertoires in COVID-19. Data came from immunoSEQ multiplex PCR; TCRdb stores just in-frame clones and leaves some out. The data hold roughly 500,000 clones, with 85% to 90% observed a single time. Sequencing input: peripheral blood. These receptor sequences come from a man aged 18-30 years with COVID-19, enrolled during active disease.

This chain links TRBV4-2 with TRBJ2-1; TRBD1 aligns across 8 bases. J gave up 0 bases and V 4 bases, and 5 bases lay outside the gene matches. The CDR3 runs to 16 residues. CDR1 and CDR2 (germline): LGHNA, YNFKEQ. The CDR3 spells CASSLTGGSSYNEQFF. The DNA for the CDR3 is TGTGCCAGCAGCCTTACAGGGGGAAGCTCCTACAATGAGCAGTTCTTC.

The J gene is TRBJ1-1, the V gene TRBV30, with TRBD1 as a possible D gene (5 bases). The germline CDR1 and CDR2 sequences are GTSNPN and SVGIG (reference sequence). This CDR3 is built from 16 residues. Trimming cost V 1 base and J 3 bases, with 18 bases left between them. The DNA for the CDR3 is TGTGCCTGGAGTGAGGGGTCAGGGAGGATTCACACTGAAGCTTTCTTT. Protein product: CAWSEGSGRIHTEAFF.